This T cell receptor beta chain was captured in a study of shared clonotypes between healthy human individuals. This CDR3 is built from 14 residues. The germline V gene encodes CDR1 SEHNR and CDR2 FQNEAQ (reference sequence). The V end lost 5 bases, the J end lost 4 bases, and 12 bases lay between the germline ends. Using immunoSEQ multiplex PCR, the repertoire was profiled, and TCRdb retains in-frame clones only, with some absent. The table shows under 1,100,000 clones, with around three quarters occurring only once. V usage is TRBV7-9 and J usage is TRBJ2-1; D not certain. This TCR was recovered from a man younger than 35 in good health. Some clones in this sample may be carry-over from other donors' samples. Specimen: memory CD4+ T cells from PBMCs. Subset in this sample: CD45RA-negative fraction. The DNA of the CDR3 is TGTGCCAGCAGCCTAGAGATGGCGTACAATGAGCAGTTCTTC. As protein: CASSLEMAYNEQFF.